These 29 T cell receptor beta chains came from one sample sequenced in a study of a mutant IDH1 vaccine in newly diagnosed glioma. TCRdb's copy holds only in-frame clones and misses some; the assay was immunoSEQ multiplex PCR. Of around 92,000 clones listed, about four fifths are singletons. Time point reported: baseline, week 1 (first vaccination visit). The treatment was: pre-vaccination baseline after standard-of-care therapy. The sample consisted of PBMCs, taken from a glioma patient treated with radiotherapy, temozolomide or both. Every receptor here comes from a woman between 50 and 59 years old with glioma.

The CDR3 sequence: CASSPPGQGYEQYF. CDR3 nucleotides: TGTGCCAGCAGCCCCCCCGGACAGGGCTACGAGCAGTACTTC. The V call is TRBV7-2, the J call TRBJ2-7; 8 bases are shared with TRBD1. This CDR3 has 14 residues. V shed 5 bases, J shed 3 bases, and the junction held 6 bases outside the gene matches. Germline loops: CDR1 SGHTA, CDR2 FQGNSA.

The gene calls are TRBV7-3 and TRBJ1-1; D is perhaps TRBD1 (5 bases). The CDR3 sequence is 14 residues long. Per germline, CDR1 SGHTA and CDR2 FQGTGA. Trimming shortened V by 3 bases and J by 0 bases, and 8 bases separated the two germline ends. This CDR3 reads CASSLAGMNTEAFF. The CDR3 DNA follows: TGTGCCAGCAGCTTGGCAGGGATGAACACTGAAGCTTTCTTT.

V and J are TRBV27 and TRBJ1-5; TRBD1 might be the D (5 bases). The V and J ends lost 7 bases and 0 bases respectively, with 19 bases between them. The CDR3 spans 17 residues. Germline CDR1 and CDR2: MNHEY and SMNVEV (reference sequence). This CDR3 is CASMQEGVLYSNQPQHF. In DNA, the CDR3 is TGTGCCAGCATGCAGGAAGGGGTCCTTTATAGCAATCAGCCCCAGCATTTT.

The rearrangement joins TRBV19 to TRBJ2-2; TRBD2 agrees at 11 bases. With V trimmed by 3 bases and J by 5 bases, 5 bases remained unmatched. The CDR3 loop spans 16 amino acids. Germline assignment: CDR1 LNHDA and CDR2 SQIVND (reference sequence). CDR3 residues: CASSISGGARTGELFF. DNA for the CDR3: TGTGCCAGTAGTATTAGCGGGGGGGCGAGAACCGGGGAGCTGTTTTTT.

The gene calls are TRBV7-9 and TRBJ1-2; no clear D. Germline CDR1 SEHNR, CDR2 FQNEAQ (reference sequence). This CDR3 has 13 residues. Trimming took 5 bases from V and 7 from J, leaving 14 bases between them. CDR3: CASSPPERSGYTF. The CDR3, as DNA: TGTGCCAGCAGCCCGCCCGAACGGAGTGGCTACACCTTC.

On this clone: The sample holds other DNA sequences that translate to the same CDR3. The V gene is TRBV30, the J gene TRBJ2-3; D is ambiguous. The V and J ends lost 2 bases and 5 bases respectively, with 2 bases between them. Germline CDR1 GTSNPN, CDR2 SVGIG (reference sequence). The CDR3 has 10 residues. The CDR3: CAWSRDTQYF. The CDR3 DNA follows: TGTGCCTGGAGTAGAGATACGCAGTATTTT.

V usage is TRBV9 and J usage is TRBJ2-7, with a tentative D call TRBD1 (6 bases). V lost 2 bases and J lost 5, with 17 bases in between. Germline lookup yields CDR1 SGDLS and CDR2 YYNGEE. The CDR3 extends over 15 amino acids. CDR3 sequence: CASSVGIQGPHEQYF. In DNA form, the CDR3 reads TGTGCCAGCAGCGTTGGGATACAGGGACCCCACGAGCAGTACTTC.

This clone was picked up one time. This chain connects TRBV10-1 to TRBJ2-3, with 8 bases identical to TRBD1. Germline lookup yields CDR1 WNHNN and CDR2 SYGVQD (reference sequence). There are 13 residues in the CDR3. The junction had 4 bases not matched to a gene; V was cut back by 5 bases and J by 6 bases. The CDR3 DNA reads TGCGCCAGCAGTCAGGGGGCGAGGGATACGCAGTATTTT. This gives the protein CASSQGARDTQYF.

The CDR3 DNA follows: TGTGCCAGCAGCCACCGGACAGCGGTTTTTAATTCACCCCTCCACTTT. This sequence encodes CASSHRTAVFNSPLHF. The rearrangement uses TRBV4-2 and TRBJ1-6, with D perhaps matching TRBD1 (6 bases). CDR3 length: 16 amino acids. The germline V and J ends were trimmed by 3 bases and 6 bases, with 15 bases remaining between them. Per the germline V gene, CDR1 is LGHNA and CDR2 is YNFKEQ.

The chain recombines TRBV5-4 with TRBJ2-7, with D possibly TRBD2 on 6 matching bases. This CDR3 is 12 amino acids long. The V gene's germline CDR1 is SGHNT and CDR2 YYREEE (reference sequence). Deletions cut 7 bases from V and 0 bases from J, with 8 bases between. The CDR3 DNA is TGTGCCAGCTCAGCGGGCTCCTACGAGCAGTACTTC. This encodes CASSAGSYEQYF.

This chain links TRBV5-1 with TRBJ1-1; a possible D gene is TRBD1 (5 bases). This CDR3 contains 14 residues. Trimming shortened V by 2 bases and J by 6 bases, and 14 bases separated the two germline ends. Looked up from germline, CDR1 is SGHRS and CDR2 is YFSETQ. CDR3 protein: CASSFTPGGPEAFF. The CDR3 DNA is TGCGCCAGCAGCTTTACTCCCGGGGGACCTGAAGCTTTCTTT.

This chain connects TRBV10-3 to TRBJ1-6, with D maybe TRBD1 (5 bases). Germline CDR1 ENHRY, CDR2 SYGVKD. V was clipped by 4 bases and J by 8 bases, with 12 bases between them. This CDR3 comprises 14 residues. The CDR3 region has the DNA TGTGCCATCAGTGTCCAGGGTAATGATTCACCCCTCCACTTT. Protein sequence: CAISVQGNDSPLHF.

J is TRBJ1-4 and V is TRBV2, with D perhaps matching TRBD1 (5 bases). V lost 4 bases and J 4 bases, leaving 10 bases between the germline ends. CDR3 length: 14 amino acids. Looked up from germline, CDR1 is SNHLY and CDR2 is FYNNEI. The chain's CDR3 is CASSGRAHNEKLFF. Written as DNA, the CDR3 is TGTGCCAGCAGTGGCAGGGCCCATAATGAAAAACTGTTTTTT.

The V gene is TRBV4-1, the J gene TRBJ1-3, with TRBD1 identical over 9 bases. The V segment lost 0 bases and the J segment 4 bases; nucleotides outside the gene matches: 4. The germline V gene has CDR1 MGHRA and CDR2 YSYEKL. CDR3 size: 16 residues. CDR3 in amino acids: CASSQDTGTGGNTIYF. The DNA for the CDR3 is TGCGCCAGCAGCCAAGATACCGGGACAGGGGGAAACACCATATATTTT.

This clone appeared once. This chain joins TRBV18 and TRBJ1-4; D not resolved. This CDR3 is built from 17 residues. Trimming took off 6 bases at V and 2 bases at J, with 19 bases between the two ends. The V gene's germline CDR1 is KGHSH and CDR2 LQKENI. The CDR3 is CASSPSLGAGTNEKLFF. The CDR3 bases are TGTGCCAGCTCCCCCAGTTTGGGCGCCGGGACTAATGAAAAACTGTTTTTT.

This sequence joins TRBV6-5 and TRBJ2-1; TRBD1 matches 9 bases. The CDR3 loop spans 14 amino acids. V dropped 5 bases and J dropped 7; count of bases not matched to a gene: 6. Germline V gene sequence: CDR1 MNHEY, CDR2 SVGAGI. The CDR3, as DNA: TGTGCCAGCAGTCGGGACAGGGCGGAGAATGAGCAGTTCTTC. This gives the protein CASSRDRAENEQFF.

Here the CDR3 reads CASSFGGQFNQPQHF. CDR3 nucleotide sequence: TGTGCCAGCAGCTTTGGCGGACAGTTTAACCAGCCCCAGCATTTT. The rearrangement joins TRBV5-6 to TRBJ1-5; D might be TRBD1 (6 bases). The CDR3 spans 15 residues. The V and J ends lost 2 bases and 7 bases respectively, with 16 bases between them. Per the germline V gene, CDR1 is SGHDT and CDR2 is YYEEEE. Variable domain in full (rest from reference TRBV5-6 and TRBJ1-5): DAGVTQSPTHLIKTRGQQVTLRCSPKSGHDTVSWYQQALGQGPQFIFQYYEEEERQRGNFPDRFSGHQFPNYSSELNVNALLLGDSALYLCASSFGGQFNQPQHFGDGTRLSIL.

The chain combines TRBV29-1 with TRBJ1-3, with D unclear. The V end was cut by 4 bases, the J end by 7 bases, with 14 bases between. Germline V gives CDR1 SQVTM, CDR2 ANQGSEA. The CDR3 is 13 amino acids. The CDR3 sequence: CSVGVGSGNTIYF. The DNA of the CDR3 is TGCAGCGTTGGAGTAGGGAGTGGGAACACCATATATTTT.

The chain combines TRBV18 with TRBJ2-5; D gene ambiguous. Germline V gene lookup returns CDR1 KGHSH and CDR2 LQKENI. Trimming took off 8 bases at V and 3 bases at J, with 4 bases between the two ends. The CDR3 sequence is 10 residues long. CDR3 coding DNA: TGTGCCAGCGCCGAAGAGACCCAGTACTTC. This gives the protein CASAEETQYF.

Here the CDR3 DNA reads TGCGCCAGCAGCTACAGACAGGGGGGTGAAAAACTGTTTTTT. Translated, it gives CASSYRQGGEKLFF. The rearrangement uses TRBV5-1 and TRBJ1-4; 9 positions match TRBD1. The length of the CDR3 is 14 residues. Germline-derived CDR1 and CDR2 are SGHRS and YFSETQ. J was trimmed by 7 bases and V by 3 bases; bases with no gene match: 4. Together with reference TRBV5-1 and TRBJ1-4, the CDR3 gives the full variable domain: KAGVTQTPRYLIKTRGQQVTLSCSPISGHRSVSWYQQTPGQGLQFLFEYFSETQRNKGNFPGRFSGRQFSNSRSEMNVSTLELGDSALYLCASSYRQGGEKLFFGSGTQLSVL.

This clone was observed a single time. This chain uses TRBV19 with TRBJ2-2, with a tentative D call TRBD2 (7 bases). Trimming cost V 6 bases and J 6 bases, with 17 bases left between them. The CDR3 consists of 15 residues. Looked up from germline, CDR1 is LNHDA and CDR2 is SQIVND (reference sequence). The DNA for the CDR3 is TGTGCCAGTAGCAAAGGGGGAGGGTATGCCGGGGAGCTGTTTTTT. It codes for CASSKGGGYAGELFF.

This chain joins TRBV6-1 and TRBJ1-1, with 11 bases aligning to TRBD1. With 3 bases clipped from V and 5 bases from J, the junction kept 14 bases outside the gene matches. CDR1 is MNHNS, CDR2 SASEGT, per germline. The CDR3 is 18 residues long. For the CDR3, the DNA is TGTGCCAGCAGTGATCTTTTTTGGACAGGGGGCAAGAATACTGAAGCTTTCTTT. Translating it yields CASSDLFWTGGKNTEAFF.

The chain links TRBV5-8 to TRBJ1-2; D may be TRBD1 (5 bases). The length of the CDR3 is 14 residues. Germline CDR1 and CDR2: SGHTS and YDEGEE. V lost 5 bases, J lost 8 bases, and 19 bases lay in between. CDR3 residues: CASSQGREASGYTF. In DNA form, the CDR3 reads TGTGCCAGCAGTCAGGGCAGGGAGGCTTCGGGCTACACCTTC.

This sequence joins TRBV6-4 and TRBJ1-2; D may be TRBD1 (5 bases). The ends were cut back, 6 bases at V and 2 bases at J, with 13 bases in the middle. This CDR3 comprises 14 residues. Germline V gene lookup returns CDR1 MRHNA and CDR2 SNTAGT. The CDR3 loop is CASSANPGNYGYTF. CDR3 nucleotide sequence: TGTGCCAGCAGCGCTAATCCAGGGAACTATGGCTACACCTTC.

The chain is built from TRBV5-4 and TRBJ2-5; 10 positions match TRBD1. The CDR3 runs 15 residues. Unmatched junction bases numbered 4, after V lost 4 bases and J lost 1 base. Germline V gives CDR1 SGHNT, CDR2 YYREEE (reference sequence). CDR3 nucleotide sequence: TGTGCCAGCAGCGATGGACAGGGGGTCCAAGAGACCCAGTACTTC. This translates into CASSDGQGVQETQYF.

This chain joins TRBV19 and TRBJ1-1; no reliable D call. The germline CDR1 and CDR2 sequences are LNHDA and SQIVND (reference sequence). Trimming removed 3 bases at V and 1 base at J, with 21 bases between. This CDR3 has 18 residues. CDR3 bases: TGTGCCAGTAGTATCCCCCTAAGAGGTGGAAACCCGAACACTGAAGCTTTCTTT. Translated, it gives CASSIPLRGGNPNTEAFF. Supplemented by reference TRBV19 and TRBJ1-1, the full variable domain reads DGGITQSPKYLFRKEGQNVTLSCEQNLNHDAMYWYRQDPGQGLRLIYYSQIVNDFQKGDIAEGYSVSREKKESFPLTVTSAQKNPTAFYLCASSIPLRGGNPNTEAFFGQGTRLTVV.

The V gene is TRBV6-5, the J gene TRBJ2-5; TRBD1 agrees at 8 bases. The CDR3 is 13 amino acids. Trimming at V came to 6 bases and at J to 4 bases, leaving 4 bases not matched to a gene. The germline V gene has CDR1 MNHEY and CDR2 SVGAGI. The CDR3 sequence is CASSSGQGETQYF. CDR3 DNA: TGTGCCAGCAGCTCCGGACAGGGAGAGACCCAGTACTTC.

The V gene is TRBV5-1, the J gene TRBJ1-6; no firm D call. The CDR3 is 14 amino acids. Germline-derived CDR1 and CDR2 are SGHRS and YFSETQ. The germline V and J ends were trimmed by 0 bases and 1 base, with 2 bases remaining between them. Written as DNA, the CDR3 is TGCGCCAGCAGCTTGGCGTCCTATAATTCACCCCTCCACTTT. It specifies CASSLASYNSPLHF.

The chain joins TRBV5-1 to TRBJ1-2, with 7 positions matching TRBD1. Trimming took 4 bases from V and 0 from J; bases not matched to a gene: 6. Looked up from germline, CDR1 is SGHRS and CDR2 is YFSETQ. This CDR3 has 15 residues. This chain's CDR3 is CASSAGGTANYGYTF. CDR3 in DNA: TGCGCCAGCAGCGCCGGAGGGACAGCTAACTATGGCTACACCTTC.